The sequence of this T cell receptor beta chain was determined in a study of T cells in Graves' hyperthyroidism and ophthalmopathy. The TCR beta CDR3 regions underwent amplification using RNA transcripts as the source. Carried out on the TCR CDR3, a first-round RT-PCR used the HTBI primer set. TCRdb used MiXCR to reprocess the multiplex PCR reads, holding one entry per CDR3 protein. The profile shows 40,000 to 55,000 distinct CDR3 sequences, approximately 49% of them singletons. Over 18 months, lack of ophthalmopathy progression marked Graves' hyperthyroidism as stable. This clonotype was counted at least ten times. Specimen: peripheral blood or thyroid tissue (not recorded which). The TCR originated in a woman between 50 and 59 years old with Graves' hyperthyroidism.

CDR3 sequence reads: CASSYSVGSNQPQHF. DNA of the CDR3: TGTGCCAGCAGTTACAGCGTTGGGAGCAATCAGCCCCAGCATTTT. The gene calls are TRBV6-2 or TRBV6-3 and TRBJ1-5; the D is unclear. Per the germline V gene, CDR1 is MNHEY and CDR2 is SVGEGT. This CDR3 region has 15 residues. V dropped 2 bases and J dropped 1 base, with 9 bases sitting between them.